Following are 28 T cell receptor beta chains from one sample sequenced in a study of shared clonotypes between healthy human individuals. Assay: immunoSEQ multiplex PCR; the TCRdb copy retains only in-frame clones and omits some. The table has approximately 2.3 million clones, 85% to 95% seen once. The sequenced sample consisted of naive CD4+ T cells from PBMCs. Documented subset: CD45RA+ positively selected. The receptors here all came from a man younger than 30 in good health. Some clones in this sample may be carry-over from other donors' samples.

The chain uses TRBV19 and TRBJ1-2, with 7 bases fitting TRBD1. The CDR3 contains 13 residues. Germline V gives CDR1 LNHDA, CDR2 SQIVND (reference sequence). Unmatched junction bases numbered 7, after V lost 8 bases and J lost 4 bases. CDR3 in amino acids: CASSRQGGYGYTF. The CDR3 DNA is TGTGCCAGTTCAAGACAGGGCGGCTATGGCTACACCTTC.

The V and J genes are TRBV9 and TRBJ2-6; 8 positions match TRBD1. Germline CDR1 SGDLS, CDR2 YYNGEE. J was trimmed by 3 bases and V by 3 bases; bases with no gene match: 11. The CDR3 contains 18 residues. CDR3 residues: CASSALGQGAYGANVLTF. CDR3 DNA: TGTGCCAGCAGCGCTCTTGGGCAGGGGGCATATGGGGCCAACGTCCTGACTTTC.

The chain has TRBV27 and TRBJ1-5, with D perhaps TRBD1 (5 bases). Trimming stripped 1 base from V and 0 bases from J, with 10 bases between. CDR3 size: 16 residues. Germline lookup yields CDR1 MNHEY and CDR2 SMNVEV (reference sequence). CDR3 sequence reads: CASSLFGGNSNQPQHF. DNA of the CDR3: TGTGCCAGCAGTTTATTTGGGGGAAATAGCAATCAGCCCCAGCATTTT.

The J gene is TRBJ1-1, the V gene TRBV7-3, with 7 bases fitting TRBD1. Germline CDR1 SGHTA, CDR2 FQGTGA. V shed 2 bases and J 6 bases; nucleotides not matched to a gene: 9. The CDR3 consists of 15 residues. The CDR3 DNA follows: TGTGCCAGCAGCTTAGTTCAGGGGGGCACCGCTGAAGCTTTCTTT. This translates into CASSLVQGGTAEAFF.

The V call is TRBV4-1, the J call TRBJ2-1; TRBD1 or TRBD2 may be the D gene (5 bases each). V lost 0 bases to trimming and J lost 3 bases, with 15 bases between them. The CDR3 is made up of 17 amino acids. Germline CDR1 and CDR2: MGHRA and YSYEKL. The CDR3 DNA sequence: TGCGCCAGCAGCCAAGAAGGTGGGGGAGCGGTCTACAATGAGCAGTTCTTC. Translation: CASSQEGGGAVYNEQFF.

This clone was recorded only once. The CDR3 spells CASTLEDSYNEQFF. The DNA of the CDR3 is TGTGCCAGCACTTTGGAGGACTCCTACAATGAGCAGTTCTTC. The rearrangement links TRBV2 to TRBJ2-1, with D maybe TRBD2 (5 bases). Germline assignment: CDR1 SNHLY and CDR2 FYNNEI. CDR3 length: 14 amino acids. V lost 7 bases and J lost 0, with 10 bases in between.

A remark on this clone: In the same sample, other DNA sequences code for this CDR3. The rearrangement uses TRBV30 and TRBJ1-5; a weak D match, TRBD1 (6 bases). V was clipped by 0 bases and J by 6 bases, with 9 bases between them. The germline V gene has CDR1 GTSNPN and CDR2 SVGIG (reference sequence). The CDR3 consists of 13 residues. The DNA of the CDR3 is TGTGCCTGGAGTGTACAGGGTAGTCAGCCCCAGCATTTT. As protein: CAWSVQGSQPQHF. Full variable domain (missing parts from reference TRBV30 and TRBJ1-5): SQTIHQWPATLVQPVGSPLSLECTVEGTSNPNLYWYRQAAGRGLQLLFYSVGIGQISSEVPQNLSASRPQDRQFILSSKKLLLSDSGFYLCAWSVQGSQPQHFGDGTRLSIL.

A remark on this clone: Other DNA sequences in this specimen translate into the identical CDR3. The chain employs TRBV7-3 and TRBJ2-1; TRBD1 is a possible D gene (6 bases). Trimming removed 5 bases from V and 8 bases from J, with 16 bases in between. The CDR3 has 14 amino acids. Germline V gene lookup returns CDR1 SGHTA and CDR2 FQGTGA. The CDR3 is CASSLRAGADEQFF. Written as DNA, the CDR3 is TGTGCCAGCAGCCTAAGGGCAGGGGCGGATGAGCAGTTCTTC.

The chain recombines TRBV7-3 with TRBJ2-7; D is perhaps TRBD2 (5 bases). V lost 5 bases, J lost 3 bases, and 11 bases lay in between. The CDR3 has 13 amino acids. The V gene's germline CDR1 is SGHTA and CDR2 FQGTGA. CDR3 loop: CASSPAAGYEQYF. CDR3 nucleotides: TGTGCCAGCAGCCCCGCGGCGGGCTACGAGCAGTACTTC.

This clone came up once. The chain links TRBV7-2 to TRBJ2-2; perhaps D is TRBD1 or TRBD2 (5 bases each). CDR1 is SGHTA, CDR2 FQGNSA, per germline. Deletions cut 7 bases from V and 2 bases from J, with 17 bases between. The CDR3 sequence is 16 residues long. The CDR3 nucleotides read TGTGCCAGCAAAGGGACGGGCAGGCAAAACACCGGGGAGCTGTTTTTT. It encodes CASKGTGRQNTGELFF.

The gene calls are TRBV4-1 and TRBJ2-7; TRBD2 matches 7 bases. The J segment lost 2 bases and the V segment lost 3 bases, leaving 7 bases of the junction unmatched. Germline lookup yields CDR1 MGHRA and CDR2 YSYEKL. The CDR3 covers 15 residues. The CDR3 loop is CASSQPGGTTYEQYF. The CDR3 DNA reads as TGCGCCAGCAGCCAGCCCGGGGGGACCACCTACGAGCAGTACTTC.

The chain links TRBV5-1 to TRBJ2-2, with 9 bases that match TRBD1. Germline V gene sequence: CDR1 SGHRS, CDR2 YFSETQ. CDR3 size: 17 residues. Trimming at V came to 4 bases and at J to 4 bases, leaving 11 bases not matched to a gene. The CDR3 spells CASSRSGETGGTGELFF. In DNA form, the CDR3 reads TGCGCCAGCAGCCGCAGCGGTGAGACAGGGGGCACCGGGGAGCTGTTTTTT.

The J gene is TRBJ2-1, the V gene TRBV10-1, with 10 bases aligning to TRBD2. This CDR3 spans 16 amino acids. From germline, CDR1 is WNHNN and CDR2 SYGVQD (reference sequence). J gave up 7 bases and V 0 bases, and 6 bases lay outside the gene matches. In DNA, the CDR3 is TGCGCCAGCAGTGAGTCCCCACTAGCGGGACGAAATGAGCAGTTCTTC. This translates into CASSESPLAGRNEQFF.

The CDR3 sequence: CASSFGKASSYEQYF. As DNA, the CDR3 is TGTGCCAGCAGTTTCGGGAAGGCATCCTCTTACGAGCAGTACTTC. The chain recombines TRBV28 with TRBJ2-7, with a possible D match to TRBD2 (5 bases). CDR1 is MDHEN and CDR2 is SYDVKM in the germline V gene. Trimming shortened V by 3 bases and J by 4 bases, and 16 bases separated the two germline ends. The CDR3 runs to 15 residues.

The V gene is TRBV29-1, the J gene TRBJ2-7; 11 nucleotides match TRBD1. The J segment lost 6 bases and the V segment lost 3 bases, leaving 4 bases of the junction unmatched. The CDR3 contains 13 residues. The V gene's germline CDR1 is SQVTM and CDR2 ANQGSEA. The CDR3 loop is CSVEGTGGLEQYF. The DNA for the CDR3 is TGCAGCGTTGAGGGGACAGGGGGTCTCGAGCAGTACTTC.

This clone was detected only once. V is TRBV5-6 and J is TRBJ1-2; a weak D match, TRBD1 (5 bases). CDR1 and CDR2 (germline): SGHDT, YYEEEE. Trimming stripped 7 bases from V and 3 bases from J, with 16 bases between. This CDR3 contains 14 residues. CDR3 residues: CASGSRQSYYGYTF. The CDR3 nucleotides read TGTGCCAGCGGATCCAGACAGAGCTACTATGGCTACACCTTC. Supplemented by reference TRBV5-6 and TRBJ1-2, the full variable domain reads DAGVTQSPTHLIKTRGQQVTLRCSPKSGHDTVSWYQQALGQGPQFIFQYYEEEERQRGNFPDRFSGHQFPNYSSELNVNALLLGDSALYLCASGSRQSYYGYTFGSGTRLTVV.

The chain uses TRBV7-9 and TRBJ2-7, with TRBD1 identical over 7 bases. This CDR3 has 13 amino acids. Per the germline V gene, CDR1 is SEHNR and CDR2 is FQNEAQ (reference sequence). Germline trimming cut 6 bases from V and 3 bases from J; bases unmatched to any gene: 5. CDR3 in amino acids: CASSTGTVYEQYF. DNA for the CDR3: TGTGCCAGCAGTACCGGGACAGTCTACGAGCAGTACTTC.

The CDR3 protein is CASSTDRANTGELFF. In DNA, the CDR3 is TGTGCCAGCTCAACGGATAGAGCGAACACCGGGGAGCTGTTTTTT. This rearrangement joins TRBV18 to TRBJ2-2; the D is unclear. Trimming cost V 5 bases and J 0 bases, with 10 bases left between them. CDR3 length: 15 amino acids. From germline, CDR1 is KGHSH and CDR2 LQKENI. The entire variable domain, with the rest obtained from reference TRBV18 and TRBJ2-2, is as follows: NAGVMQNPRHLVRRRGQEARLRCSPMKGHSHVYWYRQLPEEGLKFMVYLQKENIIDESGMPKERFSAEFPKEGPSILRIQQVVRGDSAAYFCASSTDRANTGELFFGEGSRLTVL.

J is TRBJ2-3 and V is TRBV19; 14 bases match TRBD2. Germline CDR1 is LNHDA and CDR2 is SQIVND (reference sequence). The CDR3 runs 17 residues. The V and J ends lost 3 bases and 2 bases, in that order; junction bases with no gene match: 4. The CDR3 spells CASSILTSGGDTDTQYF. The CDR3 DNA follows: TGTGCCAGTAGTATCCTGACTAGCGGGGGGGACACAGATACGCAGTATTTT.

The chain couples TRBV7-9 to TRBJ2-3, with D uncertain. Trimming left V 2 bases short and J 4 bases short, with 7 bases between. Germline V lookup: CDR1 SEHNR, CDR2 FQNEAQ (reference sequence). The CDR3 is 13 residues long. The DNA of the CDR3 is TGTGCCAGCAGCTTAAGCTATGCAGATACGCAGTATTTT. It codes for CASSLSYADTQYF.

This clone occurred once. The DNA for the CDR3 is TGTGCCAGCAGCCTAGTTGGTGAGGGGACAGATACGCAGTATTTT. Translating it yields CASSLVGEGTDTQYF. The V call is TRBV7-6, the J call TRBJ2-3, with D perhaps TRBD1 or TRBD2 (5 bases each). Trimming took off 5 bases at V and 3 bases at J, with 15 bases between the two ends. The CDR3 is made up of 15 amino acids. Germline CDR1 and CDR2: SGHVS and FNYEAQ.

J is TRBJ2-7 and V is TRBV6-5; 9 bases line up with TRBD2. Germline values: CDR1 MNHEY, CDR2 SVGAGI. V was pared by 6 bases and J by 6 bases, with 9 bases of the junction left unmatched. The CDR3 has 14 amino acids. The CDR3 DNA follows: TGTGCCAGCAGGAAGGGACTAGCACCCGTCGAGCAGTACTTC. Translating gives CASRKGLAPVEQYF.

Here the CDR3 reads CASSRRGNEQYF. The CDR3 nucleotides are TGTGCCAGCAGCCGGCGGGGAAACGAGCAGTACTTC. The chain couples TRBV7-9 to TRBJ2-7, with a possible D match to TRBD2 (6 bases). Trimming left V 5 bases short and J 5 bases short, with 10 bases between. The CDR3 has 12 amino acids. From germline, CDR1 is SEHNR and CDR2 FQNEAQ (reference sequence).

The count of this clone is one. This same CDR3 is encoded by further DNA sequences in the sample. This sequence joins TRBV7-9 and TRBJ1-5; D remains unclear. There are 13 residues in the CDR3. Germline V gene lookup returns CDR1 SEHNR and CDR2 FQNEAQ (reference sequence). V was pared by 5 bases and J by 4 bases, with 9 bases between. The chain's CDR3 is CASSLRLNQPQHF. DNA for the CDR3: TGTGCCAGCAGCCTAAGATTGAATCAGCCCCAGCATTTT.

The chain uses TRBV5-4 and TRBJ2-1; D might be TRBD1 (6 bases). Germline CDR1 SGHNT, CDR2 YYREEE (reference sequence). Trimming cost V 1 base and J 8 bases, with 16 bases left between them. This CDR3 contains 15 residues. The DNA for the CDR3 is TGTGCCAGCAGCTTGACCACAGGGAGAAACGATGAGCAGTTCTTC. This codes for CASSLTTGRNDEQFF.

Here the CDR3 DNA reads TGTGCCAGCAGTCCCTCAACCCTCCGTCGTCAGTACTTC. Translated: CASSPSTLRRQYF. The chain combines TRBV6-5 with TRBJ2-7; D unresolved. The germline CDR1 and CDR2 sequences are MNHEY and SVGAGI. The V and J ends lost 5 bases and 10 bases respectively, with 18 bases between them. This CDR3 has 13 amino acids.

Notes on this clone: The sample carries other DNA sequences with the same CDR3. The J gene is TRBJ1-2, the V gene TRBV28, with D perhaps TRBD1 (5 bases). CDR3 length: 12 amino acids. The germline V and J ends were trimmed by 2 bases and 8 bases, with 9 bases remaining between them. Germline V gene data show CDR1 as MDHEN and CDR2 as SYDVKM. DNA of the CDR3: TGTGCCAGCAGTTTAGCAGGGAAGGGCTACACCTTC. This encodes CASSLAGKGYTF.

This chain links TRBV11-2 with TRBJ2-7, with a weak D call TRBD2 (5 bases). Trimming took 6 bases from V and 2 from J, leaving 17 bases between them. The CDR3 sequence is 15 residues long. Germline V CDR1 and CDR2: SGHAT, FQNNGV. The CDR3 nucleotides are TGTGCCAGCAGTATAAACCCGGGATTGGCCTACGAGCAGTACTTC. This translates into CASSINPGLAYEQYF.